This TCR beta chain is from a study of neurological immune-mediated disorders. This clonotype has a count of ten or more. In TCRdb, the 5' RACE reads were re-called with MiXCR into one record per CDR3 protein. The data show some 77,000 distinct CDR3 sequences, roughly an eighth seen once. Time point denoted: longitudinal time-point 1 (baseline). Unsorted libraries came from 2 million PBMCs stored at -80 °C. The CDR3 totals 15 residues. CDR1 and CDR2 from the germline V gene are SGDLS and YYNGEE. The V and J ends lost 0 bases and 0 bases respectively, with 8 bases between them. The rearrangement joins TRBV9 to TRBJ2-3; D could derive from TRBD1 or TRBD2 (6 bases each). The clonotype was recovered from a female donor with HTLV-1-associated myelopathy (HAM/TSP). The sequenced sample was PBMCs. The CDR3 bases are TGTGCCAGCAGCGTAGAAGGGGGGAGCACAGATACGCAGTATTTT. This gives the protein CASSVEGGSTDTQYF.